This is a list of T cell receptor beta chains from one sample in a study of technical replicates of blood from a few donors. The table came from immunoSEQ multiplex PCR; TCRdb's copy has only in-frame clones and leaves some out. Here the sample spans 75,000 to 95,000 clones, almost 97% being singletons. Sequences were obtained from T cells isolated from PBMCs. Every receptor here comes from a human donor in good health. The CDR3 runs from the conserved cysteine through the conserved F or W. Fields, in order: CDR3 protein, CDR3 DNA, clone size, D gene, J gene, V gene. The D gene is left open where the match is weak. Some rows mark clone size as missing; the rest say once, few, many or name a class of expanded clone.

CDR3: CASSESPVRTSNTEAFF; DNA: TGTGCCAGCAGTGAATCGCCGGTTAGAACTTCCAACACTGAAGCTTTCTTT; size: .; D: .; J: TRBJ1-1; V: TRBV25-1
CDR3: CASSPGTGGYEQYF; DNA: TGTGCCAGCAGCCCAGGGACAGGGGGCTACGAGCAGTACTTC; size: .; D: TRBD1; J: TRBJ2-7; V: TRBV7-2
CDR3: CASSNPSGSYNEQFF; DNA: TGTGCCAGTAGTAATCCTAGCGGGAGCTACAATGAGCAGTTCTTC; size: .; D: TRBD2; J: TRBJ2-1; V: TRBV19
CDR3: CASSLDWQQETQYF; DNA: TGTGCTAGCAGCTTAGATTGGCAACAAGAGACCCAGTACTTC; size: .; D: .; J: TRBJ2-5; V: TRBV7-7
CDR3: CASSYGGTGGAYEQYF; DNA: TGTGCCAGCAGTTACGGCGGGACAGGGGGTGCCTACGAGCAGTACTTC; size: .; D: TRBD1; J: TRBJ2-7; V: TRBV6-5
CDR3: CASSFYGGEQYF; DNA: TGTGCCAGCAGCTTTTACGGCGGCGAGCAGTACTTC; size: .; D: .; J: TRBJ2-7; V: TRBV7-9
CDR3: CASPPRPGLAGGPSLDEQFF; DNA: TGTGCCAGCCCCCCCAGGCCGGGACTAGCGGGAGGGCCCTCCCTGGATGAGCAGTTCTTC; size: .; D: TRBD2; J: TRBJ2-1; V: TRBV28
CDR3: CASSERGGGELFF; DNA: TGCGCCAGCAGCGAAAGAGGTGGGGGGGAACTGTTTTTT; size: .; D: .; J: TRBJ1-4; V: TRBV5-1
CDR3: CASSLGGFIGNTIYF; DNA: TGTGCCAGCAGTTTAGGGGGGTTTATCGGAAACACCATATATTTT; size: .; D: .; J: TRBJ1-3; V: TRBV28
CDR3: CASSHQGHSYEQYF; DNA: TGTGCCAGCAGCCACCAGGGGCACTCCTACGAGCAGTACTTC; size: .; D: .; J: TRBJ2-7; V: TRBV7-2
CDR3: CASTQTGGATEAFF; DNA: TGTGCCAGCACCCAAACCGGGGGGGCCACTGAAGCTTTCTTT; size: .; D: .; J: TRBJ1-1; V: TRBV7-3
CDR3: CASSRGGTSYEQYF; DNA: TGTGCCAGCAGCCGAGGGGGGACTAGTTACGAGCAGTACTTC; size: .; D: TRBD2; J: TRBJ2-7; V: TRBV5-8
CDR3: CASSQGYEQYF; DNA: TGTGCCAGCAGCCAGGGTTACGAGCAGTACTTC; size: .; D: .; J: TRBJ2-7; V: TRBV2
CDR3: CASSLQGATDTQYF; DNA: TGTGCCAGCTCTCTACAGGGGGCCACAGATACGCAGTATTTT; size: .; D: TRBD1; J: TRBJ2-3; V: TRBV18
CDR3: CARTGTGKTQYF; DNA: TGTGCCAGGACGGGGACAGGCAAGACCCAGTACTTC; size: .; D: TRBD1; J: TRBJ2-5; V: TRBV9
CDR3: CAWSPLSGGTEAFF; DNA: TGTGCCTGGAGTCCCCTCTCTGGAGGAACTGAAGCTTTCTTT; size: once; D: .; J: TRBJ1-1; V: TRBV30
CDR3: CASSRVGLLAGSYEQYF; DNA: TGTGCCAGCAGCCGCGTGGGTTTACTAGCGGGATCTTACGAGCAGTACTTC; size: .; D: TRBD2; J: TRBJ2-7; V: TRBV4-2